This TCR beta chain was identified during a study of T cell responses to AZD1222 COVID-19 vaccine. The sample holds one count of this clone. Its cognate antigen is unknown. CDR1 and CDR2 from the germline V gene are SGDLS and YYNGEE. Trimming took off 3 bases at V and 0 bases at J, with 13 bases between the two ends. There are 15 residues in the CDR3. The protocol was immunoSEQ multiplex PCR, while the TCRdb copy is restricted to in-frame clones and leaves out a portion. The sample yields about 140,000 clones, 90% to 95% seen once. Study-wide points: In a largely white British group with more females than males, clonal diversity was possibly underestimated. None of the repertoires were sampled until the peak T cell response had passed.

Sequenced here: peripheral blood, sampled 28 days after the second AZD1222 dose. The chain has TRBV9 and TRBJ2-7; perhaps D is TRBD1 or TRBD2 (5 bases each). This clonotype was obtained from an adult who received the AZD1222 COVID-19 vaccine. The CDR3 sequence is CASSGGTGNSYEQYF. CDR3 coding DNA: TGTGCCAGCAGCGGAGGGACGGGTAACTCCTACGAGCAGTACTTC.